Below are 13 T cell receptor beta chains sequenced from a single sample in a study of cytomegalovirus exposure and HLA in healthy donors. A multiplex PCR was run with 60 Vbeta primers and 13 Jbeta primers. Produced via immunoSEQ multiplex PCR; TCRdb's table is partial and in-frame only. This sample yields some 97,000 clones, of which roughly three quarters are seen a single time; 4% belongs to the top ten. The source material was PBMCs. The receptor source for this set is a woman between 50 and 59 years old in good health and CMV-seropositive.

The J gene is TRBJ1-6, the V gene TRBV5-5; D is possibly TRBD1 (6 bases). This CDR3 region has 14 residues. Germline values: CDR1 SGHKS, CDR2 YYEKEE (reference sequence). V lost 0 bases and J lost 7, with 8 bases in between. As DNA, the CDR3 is TGTGCCAGCAGCTTGGGCCAGGGGAATTCACCCCTCCACTTT. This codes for CASSLGQGNSPLHF.

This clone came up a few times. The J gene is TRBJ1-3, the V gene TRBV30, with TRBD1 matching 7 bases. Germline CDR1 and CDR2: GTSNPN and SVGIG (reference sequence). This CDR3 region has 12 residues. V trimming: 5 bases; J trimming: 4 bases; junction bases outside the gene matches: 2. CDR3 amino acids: CAWGTAGNTIYF. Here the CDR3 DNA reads TGTGCCTGGGGGACAGCGGGAAACACCATATATTTT.

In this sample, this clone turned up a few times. CDR3 loop: CAWSARPGLAGSTHNEQFF. CDR3 in DNA: TGTGCCTGGAGCGCCCGCCCGGGACTAGCGGGCAGCACTCACAATGAGCAGTTCTTC. The chain has TRBV30 and TRBJ2-1; 12 bases agree with TRBD2. Trimming took 3 bases from V and 5 from J; bases not matched to a gene: 17. From germline, CDR1 is GTSNPN and CDR2 SVGIG (reference sequence). The CDR3 sequence is 19 residues long.

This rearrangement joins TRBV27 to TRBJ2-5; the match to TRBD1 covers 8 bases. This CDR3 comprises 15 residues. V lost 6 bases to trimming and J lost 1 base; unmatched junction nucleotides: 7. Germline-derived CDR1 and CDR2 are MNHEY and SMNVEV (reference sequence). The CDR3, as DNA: TGTGCCAGCAGGATCTCAGGGGGCCTCCAAGAGACCCAGTACTTC. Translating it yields CASRISGGLQETQYF.

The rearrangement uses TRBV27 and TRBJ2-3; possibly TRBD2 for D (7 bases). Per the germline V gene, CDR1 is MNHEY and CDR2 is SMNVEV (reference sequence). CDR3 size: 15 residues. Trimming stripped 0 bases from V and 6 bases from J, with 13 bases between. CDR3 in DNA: TGTGCCAGCAGTTTATCGGGGGGGCGCGGGGATACGCAGTATTTT. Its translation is CASSLSGGRGDTQYF.

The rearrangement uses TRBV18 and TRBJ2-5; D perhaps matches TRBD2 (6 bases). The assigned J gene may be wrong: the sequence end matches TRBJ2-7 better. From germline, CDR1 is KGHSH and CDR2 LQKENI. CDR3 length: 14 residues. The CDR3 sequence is CASSDTRGGGEQYF. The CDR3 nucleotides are TGTGCCAGCTCCGACACGCGGGGCGGTGGCGAGCAGTACTTC.

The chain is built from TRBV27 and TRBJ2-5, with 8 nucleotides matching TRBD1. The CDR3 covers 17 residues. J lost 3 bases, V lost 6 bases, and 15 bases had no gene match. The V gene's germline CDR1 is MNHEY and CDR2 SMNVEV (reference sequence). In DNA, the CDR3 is TGTGCCAGCAGCCGAGACAGGGGTCGAGGTCTTGAAGAGACCCAGTACTTC. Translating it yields CASSRDRGRGLEETQYF.

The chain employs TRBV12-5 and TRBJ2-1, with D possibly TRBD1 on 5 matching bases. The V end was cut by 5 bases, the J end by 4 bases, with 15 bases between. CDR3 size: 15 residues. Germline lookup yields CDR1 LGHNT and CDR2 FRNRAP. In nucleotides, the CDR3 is TGTGCTAGTGGTACTTCAGGGTTGGGATACAATGAGCAGTTCTTC. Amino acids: CASGTSGLGYNEQFF.

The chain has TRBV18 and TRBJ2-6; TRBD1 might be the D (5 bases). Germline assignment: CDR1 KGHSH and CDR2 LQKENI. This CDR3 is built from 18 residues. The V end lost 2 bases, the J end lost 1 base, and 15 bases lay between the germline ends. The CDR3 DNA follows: TGTGCCAGCTCACCAAGGAGAGGACAAGTGTCTGGGGCCAACGTCCTGACTTTC. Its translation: CASSPRRGQVSGANVLTF.

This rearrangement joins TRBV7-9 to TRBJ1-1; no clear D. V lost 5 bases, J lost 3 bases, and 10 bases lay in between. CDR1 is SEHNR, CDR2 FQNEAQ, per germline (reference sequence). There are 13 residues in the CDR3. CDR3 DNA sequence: TGTGCCAGCAGCCCCAGCCAGGACACTGAAGCTTTCTTT. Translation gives CASSPSQDTEAFF.

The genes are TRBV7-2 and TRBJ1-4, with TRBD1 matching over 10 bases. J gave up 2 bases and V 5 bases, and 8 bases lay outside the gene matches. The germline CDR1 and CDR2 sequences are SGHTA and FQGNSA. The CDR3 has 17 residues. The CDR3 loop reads CASSLLRGQGTNEKLFF. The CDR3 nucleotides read TGTGCCAGCAGCCTCCTTAGGGGACAGGGGACTAATGAAAAACTGTTTTTT.

The CDR3 bases are TGTGCCGTTTTACCAGGCGGGTCAAAGACCCAGTACTTC. Translated: CAVLPGGSKTQYF. The rearrangement joins TRBV6-5 to TRBJ2-5, with a possible D match to TRBD2 (5 bases). The germline gives CDR1 MNHEY, CDR2 SVGAGI. The germline V and J ends were trimmed by 11 bases and 6 bases, with 19 bases remaining between them. There are 13 residues in the CDR3.

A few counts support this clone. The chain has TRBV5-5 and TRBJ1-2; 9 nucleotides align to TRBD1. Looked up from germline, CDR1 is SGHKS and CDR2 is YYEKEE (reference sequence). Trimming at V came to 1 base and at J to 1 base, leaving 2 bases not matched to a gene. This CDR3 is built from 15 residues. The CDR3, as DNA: TGTGCCAGCAGCTTGACAGGGGGCGGTAACTATGGCTACACCTTC. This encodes CASSLTGGGNYGYTF.